This passage covers 18 T cell receptor beta chains from one sample sequenced in a study of shared clonotypes between healthy human individuals. Libraries were prepared by immunoSEQ multiplex PCR; TCRdb keeps only in-frame clonotypes and omits some of them. The sample has roughly 2,300,000 clones; around 92% are singletons. The sample taken for sequencing was naive CD4+ T cells from PBMCs. Regarding subset: CD45RA+ positively selected. These receptors were collected from a man between 18 and 35 years old in good health. Some clones in this sample may be carry-over from other donors' samples.

CDR3 region: CASSEGGSGDGQPQHF. In DNA form, the CDR3 reads TGTGCCAGCAGTGAAGGGGGGTCGGGCGACGGTCAGCCCCAGCATTTT. V gene TRBV6-1 combines with J gene TRBJ1-5; TRBD1 might be the D (5 bases). The germline V gene has CDR1 MNHNS and CDR2 SASEGT. There are 16 residues in the CDR3. Between the trimmed V and J ends, which lost 1 base and 6 bases, there was a span of 16 bases.

This clone was counted once. Other DNA variants within this sample encode the same CDR3. The chain employs TRBV11-2 and TRBJ1-4; weak D call: TRBD1 (6 bases). The CDR3 covers 14 residues. Trimming took 1 base from V and 8 from J, leaving 11 bases between them. Germline V gene sequence: CDR1 SGHAT, CDR2 FQNNGV. CDR3 sequence reads: CASSLVQGGEKLFF. DNA of the CDR3: TGTGCCAGCAGCTTAGTACAGGGTGGCGAAAAACTGTTTTTT. Variable domain in full (rest from reference TRBV11-2 and TRBJ1-4): EAGVAQSPRYKIIEKRQSVAFWCNPISGHATLYWYQQILGQGPKLLIQFQNNGVVDDSQLPKDRFSAERLKGVDSTLKIQPAKLEDSAVYLCASSLVQGGEKLFFGSGTQLSVL.

The CDR3 is CASSITPQASTGELFF. In DNA form, the CDR3 reads TGTGCCAGTAGTATAACCCCCCAGGCGTCCACCGGGGAGCTGTTTTTT. The chain couples TRBV19 to TRBJ2-2, with unresolved D. Between the trimmed V and J ends, which lost 2 bases and 4 bases, there was a span of 14 bases. This CDR3 contains 16 residues. Germline CDR1 and CDR2: LNHDA and SQIVND (reference sequence).

This clone appeared a single time. This sequence joins TRBV28 and TRBJ2-7; the D is unclear. V lost 1 base and J 2 bases, leaving 9 bases between the germline ends. Germline values: CDR1 MDHEN, CDR2 SYDVKM. CDR3 size: 14 residues. CDR3 sequence reads: CASSLSDGPYEQYF. The CDR3 DNA sequence: TGTGCCAGCAGTTTATCGGACGGACCCTACGAGCAGTACTTC. Full variable domain (outside the CDR3, taken from reference TRBV28 and TRBJ2-7): DVKVTQSSRYLVKRTGEKVFLECVQDMDHENMFWYRQDPGLGLRLIYFSYDVKMKEKGDIPEGYSVSREKKERFSLILESASTNQTSMYLCASSLSDGPYEQYFGPGTRLTVT.

V is TRBV10-2 and J is TRBJ2-4; D not certain. Germline assignment: CDR1 WSHSY and CDR2 SAAADI. This CDR3 contains 13 residues. The ends were cut back, 6 bases at V and 5 bases at J, with 11 bases in the middle. The CDR3 region is CASRFPSENIQYF. CDR3 bases: TGCGCCAGCAGGTTCCCCTCCGAAAACATTCAGTACTTC.

Only one count was recorded for this clone. The chain couples TRBV18 to TRBJ1-4; no clear D gene. V gave up 10 bases and J gave up 8 bases, with 14 bases separating them. The germline V gene has CDR1 KGHSH and CDR2 LQKENI. This CDR3 is built from 12 residues. The CDR3 sequence: CATSEQREKLFF. The CDR3 nucleotides are TGTGCCACCTCTGAACAACGCGAAAAACTGTTTTTT.

V and J are TRBV7-9 and TRBJ1-1; TRBD1 matches 9 bases. The V gene end was trimmed by 4 bases and the J gene end by 8 bases; junction bases not matched to a gene: 14. The CDR3 extends over 16 amino acids. Germline CDR1 reads SEHNR; CDR2 reads FQNEAQ (reference sequence). CDR3: CASSSWDATGGAEAFF. Written as DNA, the CDR3 is TGTGCCAGCAGCTCATGGGACGCCACAGGGGGCGCCGAAGCTTTCTTT.

In DNA form, the CDR3 reads TGCAGCGGACGGGGAGGAGGGGAGCTGTTTTTT. The encoded protein is CSGRGGGELFF. The V and J genes are TRBV29-1 and TRBJ2-2, with D possibly being TRBD2 (6 bases). V gave up 7 bases and J gave up 8 bases, with 11 bases separating them. Germline CDR1 and CDR2: SQVTM and ANQGSEA. There are 11 residues in the CDR3.

V is TRBV28 and J is TRBJ1-1; D is unclear. This CDR3 has 15 residues. The germline V and J ends were trimmed by 3 bases and 3 bases, with 14 bases remaining between them. Looked up from germline, CDR1 is MDHEN and CDR2 is SYDVKM. The chain's CDR3 is CASSFPAFGDTEAFF. CDR3 nucleotide sequence: TGTGCCAGCAGTTTCCCAGCGTTTGGGGACACTGAAGCTTTCTTT.

This clone was seen a handful of times. The genes are TRBV28 and TRBJ1-5; D not resolved. The CDR3 contains 17 residues. The V end lost 1 base, the J end lost 5 bases, and 18 bases lay between the germline ends. CDR1 and CDR2 (germline): MDHEN, SYDVKM. CDR3 residues: CASSLLSGLTIDQPQHF. The CDR3 DNA follows: TGTGCCAGCAGTTTATTGTCGGGATTAACGATAGATCAGCCCCAGCATTTT.

This chain joins TRBV10-1 and TRBJ1-1; unclear D gene. The CDR3 contains 13 residues. V shed 4 bases and J shed 10 bases, with 16 bases lying between them. In germline, CDR1 is WNHNN, CDR2 SYGVQD (reference sequence). CDR3 sequence: CASSGAPKQRAFF. CDR3 DNA sequence: TGCGCCAGCAGTGGGGCCCCGAAGCAGCGAGCTTTCTTT.

This clone was detected once. This chain joins TRBV20-1 and TRBJ1-1; no definite D call. With 3 bases removed from V and 11 bases from J, the gap between germline ends came to 10 bases. The CDR3 spans 10 residues. Germline V gives CDR1 DFQATT, CDR2 SNEGSKA (reference sequence). The CDR3 is CSASTGNAFF. The CDR3 DNA is TGCAGTGCTAGTACGGGGAACGCTTTCTTT.

The rearrangement joins TRBV13 to TRBJ1-5; tentative D call: TRBD1 (6 bases). The ends were cut back, 5 bases at V and 9 bases at J, with 11 bases in the middle. The germline V gene encodes CDR1 PRHDT and CDR2 FYEKMQ (reference sequence). This CDR3 comprises 12 residues. CDR3 sequence (DNA): TGTGCCAGCAGCAGACCCAGGGGGCCCCAGCATTTT. This translates into CASSRPRGPQHF.

The chain links TRBV27 to TRBJ2-1, with a tentative D call TRBD1 (6 bases). Germline loops: CDR1 MNHEY, CDR2 SMNVEV (reference sequence). This CDR3 has 16 amino acids. The V and J ends lost 3 bases and 9 bases respectively, with 21 bases between them. The CDR3 bases are TGTGCCAGCAGTTTTCTGGGGGCAAATTTTGATGGTGAGCAGTTCTTC. This gives the protein CASSFLGANFDGEQFF.

This clone was seen a single time. CDR3 region: CASSSDRTPKPYEQYF. The CDR3 bases are TGTGCCAGCAGTTCCGACAGGACCCCTAAACCCTACGAGCAGTACTTC. This chain joins TRBV27 and TRBJ2-7; D perhaps matches TRBD1 (6 bases). The V end was cut by 4 bases, the J end by 2 bases, with 18 bases between. Looked up from germline, CDR1 is MNHEY and CDR2 is SMNVEV (reference sequence). This CDR3 contains 16 residues.

Notes on this clone: Different DNA sequences within this sample yield the same CDR3. V gene TRBV2 combines with J gene TRBJ2-1; D not certain. V lost 1 base, J lost 0 bases, and 7 bases lay in between. Germline-derived CDR1 and CDR2 are SNHLY and FYNNEI. The CDR3 has 15 amino acids. This CDR3 is CASSEGRSSYNEQFF. The CDR3 DNA reads TGTGCCAGCAGTGAAGGGCGGAGCTCCTACAATGAGCAGTTCTTC.

This chain joins TRBV2 and TRBJ1-1, with D hard to call. The V gene's germline CDR1 is SNHLY and CDR2 FYNNEI. The V and J ends lost 6 bases and 12 bases respectively, with 23 bases between them. This CDR3 spans 14 amino acids. CDR3 nucleotides: TGTGCCAGCAGCCGATCTATGGACGAAGGGAAACCTTTCTTT. Translating gives CASSRSMDEGKPFF.

The J gene is TRBJ1-5, the V gene TRBV29-1; D might be TRBD1 (5 bases). In germline, CDR1 is SQVTM, CDR2 ANQGSEA. Trimming took 6 bases from V and 5 from J, leaving 14 bases between them. This CDR3 has 13 residues. The CDR3 bases are TGCAGCGTGGCCCCTTCGACAGATCAGCCCCAGCATTTT. As protein: CSVAPSTDQPQHF.